These 21 T cell receptor beta chains were sequenced from one sample in a study of T-cell reconstitution after alpha-beta-depleted transplantation in children. A TCRbeta library incorporating unique molecular identifiers was prepared. TCRdb fed the PCR reads into MiXCR, producing one record per CDR3 protein. The sample yields some 640,000 distinct CDR3 sequences, roughly 15% seen once. Specimen: PBMCs from the stem cell graft donor, collected from the stem cell graft. These receptors all stem from a human donor who donated a stem cell graft to a child with acute myeloid leukemia.

This chain links TRBV20-1 with TRBJ1-1; 9 bases are a match to TRBD1. Trimming cost V 4 bases and J 5 bases; bases outside gene matches: 11. Germline CDR1 DFQATT, CDR2 SNEGSKA (reference sequence). The CDR3 spans 15 residues. The CDR3 DNA follows: TGCAGTGCTACCCGGGACAGGGCCGGCTCTACTGAAGCTTTCTTT. Encoded protein: CSATRDRAGSTEAFF.

This clonotype was picked up many times. This rearrangement joins TRBV20-1 to TRBJ2-3; perhaps TRBD1 as D (6 bases). Germline lookup yields CDR1 DFQATT and CDR2 SNEGSKA (reference sequence). This CDR3 is 14 amino acids long. Trimming stripped 5 bases from V and 6 bases from J, with 18 bases between. DNA of the CDR3: TGCAGTGCTTCCCGGGACAATGATGAGGATACGCAGTATTTT. Translating it yields CSASRDNDEDTQYF.

This clonotype was recorded many times. The rearrangement uses TRBV20-1 and TRBJ1-4; no clear D. The germline V gene encodes CDR1 DFQATT and CDR2 SNEGSKA (reference sequence). The ends were cut back, 5 bases at V and 7 bases at J, with 14 bases in the middle. This CDR3 has 13 amino acids. As DNA, the CDR3 is TGCAGTGCTTACCCCCCGGGAAGTGAAAAACTGTTTTTT. This codes for CSAYPPGSEKLFF.

In its sample, this clonotype was seen many times. This chain connects TRBV20-1 to TRBJ2-2; weak D call: TRBD2 (6 bases). V lost 2 bases and J 0 bases, leaving 13 bases between the germline ends. The CDR3 totals 16 residues. Germline CDR1 DFQATT, CDR2 SNEGSKA (reference sequence). The CDR3 coding sequence is TGCAGTGCTAGACTTGCTGCGGGGTCGAACACCGGGGAGCTGTTTTTT. The encoded protein is CSARLAAGSNTGELFF.

This clonotype has at least ten counts. This sequence joins TRBV5-6 and TRBJ2-1; D gene ambiguous. Trimming cost V 6 bases and J 1 base, with 11 bases left between them. Germline-derived CDR1 and CDR2 are SGHDT and YYEEEE. This CDR3 has 14 residues. CDR3 bases: TGTGCCAGCACCTCCTCGCGATCCTACAATGAGCAGTTCTTC. It is translated as CASTSSRSYNEQFF.

The rearrangement links TRBV12-3 or TRBV12-4 to TRBJ1-4, with D unresolved. The V end was cut by 5 bases, the J end by 8 bases, with 9 bases between. CDR3 length equals 12 residues. The DNA of the CDR3 is TGTGCCAGCAGTAGTGATAGGGAAAAACTGTTTTTT. Protein product: CASSSDREKLFF.

This clonotype has ten or more counts. J is TRBJ1-5 and V is TRBV20-1; 7 bases are a match to TRBD1. Germline lookup yields CDR1 DFQATT and CDR2 SNEGSKA (reference sequence). The J segment lost 0 bases and the V segment lost 5 bases, leaving 4 bases of the junction unmatched. The CDR3 extends over 14 amino acids. This chain's CDR3 is CSAWDSHSNQPQHF. The CDR3, as DNA: TGCAGTGCTTGGGACAGCCATAGCAATCAGCCCCAGCATTTT.

This clonotype was detected a few times. The V call is TRBV12-3 or TRBV12-4, the J call TRBJ1-4, with 7 bases that match TRBD1. The CDR3 is 14 residues long. V lost 6 bases to trimming and J lost 7 bases; unmatched junction nucleotides: 8. Here the CDR3 DNA reads TGTGCCAGCAGACTGACAGGGCCTCCTGAAAAACTGTTTTTT. This encodes CASRLTGPPEKLFF.

At least ten counts were recorded for this clonotype. The rearrangement joins TRBV20-1 to TRBJ2-5, with D tentatively TRBD1 (5 bases). The CDR3 sequence is 13 residues long. Germline V gives CDR1 DFQATT, CDR2 SNEGSKA (reference sequence). With 0 bases removed from V and 3 bases from J, the gap between germline ends came to 8 bases. The CDR3 DNA reads TGCAGTGCTAGAGAGGGGCCTGAAGAGACCCAGTACTTC. It codes for CSAREGPEETQYF.

The CDR3 spells CASSLLGVVQGATDTQYF. The CDR3 DNA reads as TGCGCCAGCAGCCTCCTCGGGGTTGTGCAGGGGGCCACAGATACGCAGTATTTT. V usage is TRBV4-3 and J usage is TRBJ2-3; TRBD1 matches at 8 bases. The germline CDR1 and CDR2 sequences are LGHNA and YSLEER. J was trimmed by 2 bases and V by 4 bases; bases with no gene match: 14. CDR3 length: 18 residues.

The rearrangement joins TRBV2 to TRBJ1-3; 11 positions match TRBD1. CDR3 length: 15 amino acids. With V trimmed by 8 bases and J by 4 bases, 7 bases remained unmatched. Germline-derived CDR1 and CDR2 are SNHLY and FYNNEI. Here the CDR3 reads CASLPGQGDGNTIYF. DNA of the CDR3: TGTGCCAGCCTTCCGGGACAGGGGGACGGAAACACCATATATTTT.

This clonotype showed up many times. The chain is built from TRBV20-1 and TRBJ1-2; 8 bases are shared with TRBD1. The CDR3 runs 13 residues. Germline-derived CDR1 and CDR2 are DFQATT and SNEGSKA (reference sequence). V lost 4 bases to trimming and J lost 4 bases; unmatched junction nucleotides: 5. The CDR3 region is CSATRTGIYGYTF. The DNA of the CDR3 is TGCAGTGCTACCCGGACAGGGATCTATGGCTACACCTTC.

V is TRBV24-1 and J is TRBJ2-2; D gene uncertain. The CDR3 spans 15 residues. V was clipped by 8 bases and J by 0 bases, with 12 bases between them. CDR1 is KGHDR, CDR2 SFDVKD, per germline. The chain's CDR3 is CATKSGRSNTGELFF. The DNA of the CDR3 is TGTGCCACCAAATCCGGTCGCTCGAACACCGGGGAGCTGTTTTTT.

There are a few counts of this clonotype. The chain employs TRBV29-1 and TRBJ2-5, with no clear D. Trimming removed 4 bases at V and 5 bases at J, with 14 bases between. CDR3 length equals 13 residues. The germline gives CDR1 SQVTM, CDR2 ANQGSEA. DNA of the CDR3: TGCAGCGTTGTTCCGGCGGATGGGGAGACCCAGTACTTC. It specifies CSVVPADGETQYF. The full variable domain, with the rest looked up from reference TRBV29-1 and TRBJ2-5, is SAVISQKPSRDICQRGTSLTIQCQVDSQVTMMFWYRQQPGQSLTLIATANQGSEATYESGFVIDKFPISRPNLTFSTLTVSNMSPEDSSIYLCSVVPADGETQYFGPGTRLLVL.

The V gene is TRBV10-3, the J gene TRBJ1-3, with D hard to call. The V end lost 8 bases, the J end lost 4 bases, and 9 bases lay between the germline ends. Germline-derived CDR1 and CDR2 are ENHRY and SYGVKD. The CDR3 extends over 12 amino acids. The CDR3: CAISLPGNTIYF. DNA of the CDR3: TGTGCCATCTCTCTTCCGGGAAACACCATATATTTT.

This clonotype was counted a single time. The chain links TRBV2 to TRBJ2-1; 14 bases agree with TRBD2. Looked up from germline, CDR1 is SNHLY and CDR2 is FYNNEI. V lost 11 bases and J lost 0; bases outside the gene matches: 12. The CDR3 runs to 18 residues. This chain's CDR3 is CASSPGLAGAYSYNEQFF. Here the CDR3 DNA reads TGTGCCTCTTCCCCGGGACTAGCGGGGGCCTACTCCTACAATGAGCAGTTCTTC. The complete variable domain, with remaining parts taken from reference TRBV2 and TRBJ2-1, reads EPEVTQTPSHQVTQMGQEVILRCVPISNHLYFYWYRQILGQKVEFLVSFYNNEISEKSEIFDDQFSVERPDGSNFTLKIRSTKLEDSAMYFCASSPGLAGAYSYNEQFFGPGTRLTVL.

This clonotype came up a few times. The chain uses TRBV5-4 and TRBJ2-7; D unresolved. The CDR3 is 11 residues long. The V and J ends lost 5 bases and 5 bases respectively, with 8 bases between them. The V gene's germline CDR1 is SGHNT and CDR2 YYREEE (reference sequence). CDR3 loop: CASSSIDEQYF. CDR3 coding DNA: TGTGCCAGCAGTTCGATAGACGAGCAGTACTTC.

Note on this clonotype: A much more abundant neighbour one base away suggests this may be a read error. The J gene is TRBJ1-1, the V gene TRBV4-3, with D tentatively TRBD1 (5 bases). The V end was cut by 4 bases, the J end by 5 bases, with 17 bases between. Germline lookup yields CDR1 LGHNA and CDR2 YSLEER. CDR3 length equals 15 residues. CDR3 nucleotides: TGCGCCAGCAGCCGAGATGGAACAGGAGGTACTGAAGCTTTCTTT. It yields the protein CASSRDGTGGTEAFF.

There are many counts of this clonotype. The gene calls are TRBV12-3 or TRBV12-4 and TRBJ1-1; a weak D match, TRBD1 (5 bases). The CDR3 extends over 14 amino acids. The germline V and J ends were trimmed by 7 bases and 4 bases, with 16 bases remaining between them. CDR3 nucleotides: TGTGCCAGCACCCTACACCCAGGGACCACTGAAGCTTTCTTT. This translates into CASTLHPGTTEAFF.

This sequence joins TRBV30 and TRBJ2-1; no clear D. V was trimmed by 0 bases and J by 2 bases, leaving 11 bases between them. The V gene's germline CDR1 is GTSNPN and CDR2 SVGIG (reference sequence). The CDR3 spans 15 residues. The CDR3 loop is CAWSVPLSAYNEQFF. In nucleotides, the CDR3 is TGTGCCTGGAGTGTACCCTTATCGGCCTACAATGAGCAGTTCTTC. The full variable domain, completed using reference TRBV30 and TRBJ2-1, is SQTIHQWPATLVQPVGSPLSLECTVEGTSNPNLYWYRQAAGRGLQLLFYSVGIGQISSEVPQNLSASRPQDRQFILSSKKLLLSDSGFYLCAWSVPLSAYNEQFFGPGTRLTVL.

This clonotype was detected only a few times. The chain links TRBV20-1 to TRBJ2-5; perhaps TRBD2 as D (6 bases). The CDR3 has 17 residues. The germline gives CDR1 DFQATT, CDR2 SNEGSKA (reference sequence). V was clipped by 2 bases and J by 2 bases, with 21 bases between them. The CDR3 nucleotides read TGCAGTGCTAGACCCGAATTACTAGTCGGGAGACAAGAGACCCAGTACTTC. Translation gives CSARPELLVGRQETQYF.